In this sample, the clone carrying this T cell receptor (beta chain) turned up a few times. The antigen remains undetermined. Tagging with unique molecular identifiers was a feature of the TCR beta cDNA libraries. TCRdb ran MiXCR on the PCR reads and lists one entry per CDR3 protein. Altogether about 560,000 distinct CDR3 sequences are present, roughly 40% being singletons, with the ten largest covering under 2%. The sample comes from a study of post-analysis software for immune sequencing data. Study findings and constraints: With TRBV5-6, TRBV5-1 and TRBV20-1 included, five TRBV segments were more frequent in patients than in controls.

CDR3 length: 15 amino acids. Germline CDR1 reads MRHNA; CDR2 reads SNTAGT. The junction had 10 bases not matched to a gene; V was cut back by 3 bases and J by 8 bases. The chain carries TRBV6-4 and TRBJ2-1, with 7 positions matching TRBD2. The sequencing input was blood. The receptor was derived from a girl aged 10 to 17 with multiple sclerosis. Here the CDR3 DNA reads TGTGCCAGCAGTGAGGGGGAGGGCCGACTCCATGAGCAGTTCTTC. Its protein product is CASSEGEGRLHEQFF.